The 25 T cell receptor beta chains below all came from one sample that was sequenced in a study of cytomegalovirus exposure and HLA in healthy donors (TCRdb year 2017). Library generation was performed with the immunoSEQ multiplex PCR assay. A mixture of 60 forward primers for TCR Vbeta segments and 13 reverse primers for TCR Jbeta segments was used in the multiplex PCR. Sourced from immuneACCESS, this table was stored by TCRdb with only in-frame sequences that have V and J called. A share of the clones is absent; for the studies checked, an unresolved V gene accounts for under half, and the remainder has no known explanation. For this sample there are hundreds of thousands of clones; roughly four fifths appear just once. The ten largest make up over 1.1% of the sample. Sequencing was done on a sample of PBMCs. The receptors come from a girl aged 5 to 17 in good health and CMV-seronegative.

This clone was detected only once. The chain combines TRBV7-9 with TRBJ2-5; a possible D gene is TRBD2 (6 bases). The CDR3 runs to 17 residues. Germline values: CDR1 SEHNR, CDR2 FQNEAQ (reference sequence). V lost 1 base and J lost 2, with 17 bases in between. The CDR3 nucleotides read TGTGCCAGCAGCTTAGAGCTCGCGGGACCCGCACAAGAGACCCAGTACTTC. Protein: CASSLELAGPAQETQYF.

CDR3 sequence reads: CASSLYGAENIQYF. CDR3 bases: TGTGCCAGCAGTTTATATGGGGCAGAAAACATTCAGTACTTC. The chain recombines TRBV27 with TRBJ2-4; possibly TRBD1 for D (5 bases). The CDR3 sequence is 14 residues long. From germline, CDR1 is MNHEY and CDR2 SMNVEV (reference sequence). V was clipped by 1 base and J by 5 bases, with 9 bases between them.

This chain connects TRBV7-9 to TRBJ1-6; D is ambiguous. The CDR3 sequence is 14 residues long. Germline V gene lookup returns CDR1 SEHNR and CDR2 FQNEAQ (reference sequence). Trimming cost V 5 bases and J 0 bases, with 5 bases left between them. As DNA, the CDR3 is TGTGCCAGCAGCCTCAGCTCCTATAATTCACCCCTCCACTTT. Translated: CASSLSSYNSPLHF.

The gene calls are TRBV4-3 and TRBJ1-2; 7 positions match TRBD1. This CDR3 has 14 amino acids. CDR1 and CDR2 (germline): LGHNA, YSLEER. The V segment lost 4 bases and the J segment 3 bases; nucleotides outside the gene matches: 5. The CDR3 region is CASSPTGKHYGYTF. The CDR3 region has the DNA TGCGCCAGCAGCCCGACAGGGAAGCACTATGGCTACACCTTC.

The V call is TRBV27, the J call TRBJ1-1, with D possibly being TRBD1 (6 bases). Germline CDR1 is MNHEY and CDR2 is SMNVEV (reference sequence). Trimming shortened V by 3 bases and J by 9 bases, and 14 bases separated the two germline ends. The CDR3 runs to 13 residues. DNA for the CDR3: TGTGCCAGCAGTTTCGTAATACAGGGCCAAGCTTTCTTT. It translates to CASSFVIQGQAFF.

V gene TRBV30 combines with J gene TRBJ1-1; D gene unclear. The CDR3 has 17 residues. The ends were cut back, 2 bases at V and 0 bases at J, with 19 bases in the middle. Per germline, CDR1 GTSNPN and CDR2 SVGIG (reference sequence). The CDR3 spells CAWSTYYSVVMNTEAFF. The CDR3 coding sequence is TGTGCCTGGAGTACTTATTATAGTGTTGTCATGAACACTGAAGCTTTCTTT.

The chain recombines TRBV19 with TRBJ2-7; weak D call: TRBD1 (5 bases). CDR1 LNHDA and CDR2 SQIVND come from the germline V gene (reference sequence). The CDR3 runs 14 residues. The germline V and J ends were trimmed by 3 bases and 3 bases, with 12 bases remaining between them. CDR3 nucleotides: TGTGCCAGTAGTATTTCGGCAGGGTACTACGAGCAGTACTTC. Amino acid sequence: CASSISAGYYEQYF. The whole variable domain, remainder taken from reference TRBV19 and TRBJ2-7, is DGGITQSPKYLFRKEGQNVTLSCEQNLNHDAMYWYRQDPGQGLRLIYYSQIVNDFQKGDIAEGYSVSREKKESFPLTVTSAQKNPTAFYLCASSISAGYYEQYFGPGTRLTVT.

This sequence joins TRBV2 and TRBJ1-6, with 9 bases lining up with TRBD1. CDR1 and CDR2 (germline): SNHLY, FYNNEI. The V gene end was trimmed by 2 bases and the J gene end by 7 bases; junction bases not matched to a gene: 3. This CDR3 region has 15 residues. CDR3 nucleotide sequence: TGTGCCAGCAGTGAACGGGACAGGGCCAATTCACCCCTCCACTTT. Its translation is CASSERDRANSPLHF.

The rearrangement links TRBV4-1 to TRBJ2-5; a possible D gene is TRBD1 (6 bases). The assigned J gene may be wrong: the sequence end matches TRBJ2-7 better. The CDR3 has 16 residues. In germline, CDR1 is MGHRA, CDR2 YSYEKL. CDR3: CASSQTSDSAGYEQYF. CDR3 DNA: TGCGCCAGCAGCCAAACATCGGACAGTGCTGGGTACGAGCAGTACTTC.

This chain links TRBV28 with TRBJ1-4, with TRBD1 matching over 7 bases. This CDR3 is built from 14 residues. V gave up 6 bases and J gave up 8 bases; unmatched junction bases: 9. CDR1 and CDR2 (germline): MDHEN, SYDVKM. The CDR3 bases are TGTGCCAGCAGAATAGACAGGGCCCGAGAAAAACTGTTTTTT. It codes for CASRIDRAREKLFF.

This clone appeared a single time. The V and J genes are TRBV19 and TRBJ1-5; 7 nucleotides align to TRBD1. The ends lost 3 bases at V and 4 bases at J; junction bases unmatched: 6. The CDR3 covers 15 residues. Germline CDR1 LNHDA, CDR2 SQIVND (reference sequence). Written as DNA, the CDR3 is TGTGCCAGTAGTATCCAGGGGGTAGGGAATCAGCCCCAGCATTTT. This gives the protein CASSIQGVGNQPQHF. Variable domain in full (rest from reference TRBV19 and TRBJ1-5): DGGITQSPKYLFRKEGQNVTLSCEQNLNHDAMYWYRQDPGQGLRLIYYSQIVNDFQKGDIAEGYSVSREKKESFPLTVTSAQKNPTAFYLCASSIQGVGNQPQHFGDGTRLSIL.

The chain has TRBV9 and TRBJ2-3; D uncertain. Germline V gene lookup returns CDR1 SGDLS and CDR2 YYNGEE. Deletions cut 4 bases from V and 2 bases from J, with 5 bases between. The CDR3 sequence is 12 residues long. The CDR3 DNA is TGTGCCAGCAGCTTCTCCACAGATACGCAGTATTTT. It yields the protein CASSFSTDTQYF.

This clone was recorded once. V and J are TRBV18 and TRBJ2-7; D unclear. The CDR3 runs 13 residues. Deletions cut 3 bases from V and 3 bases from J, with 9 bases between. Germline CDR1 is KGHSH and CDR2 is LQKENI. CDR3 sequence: CASSPGTVYEQYF. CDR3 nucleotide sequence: TGTGCCAGCTCACCGGGTACAGTCTACGAGCAGTACTTC. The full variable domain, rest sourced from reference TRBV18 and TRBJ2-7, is NAGVMQNPRHLVRRRGQEARLRCSPMKGHSHVYWYRQLPEEGLKFMVYLQKENIIDESGMPKERFSAEFPKEGPSILRIQQVVRGDSAAYFCASSPGTVYEQYFGPGTRLTVT.

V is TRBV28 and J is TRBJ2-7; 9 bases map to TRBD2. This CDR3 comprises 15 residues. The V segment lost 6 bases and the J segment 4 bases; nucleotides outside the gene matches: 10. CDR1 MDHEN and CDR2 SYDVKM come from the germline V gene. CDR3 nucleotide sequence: TGTGCCAGCAGACACCTTAGCGGGGGTGAATACGAGCAGTACTTC. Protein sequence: CASRHLSGGEYEQYF.

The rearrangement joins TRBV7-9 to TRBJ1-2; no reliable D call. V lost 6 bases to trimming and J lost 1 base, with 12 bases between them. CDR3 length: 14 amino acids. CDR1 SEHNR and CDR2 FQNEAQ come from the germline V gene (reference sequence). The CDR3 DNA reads TGTGCCAGCAGTTACGGAACAGATAACTATGGCTACACCTTC. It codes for CASSYGTDNYGYTF.

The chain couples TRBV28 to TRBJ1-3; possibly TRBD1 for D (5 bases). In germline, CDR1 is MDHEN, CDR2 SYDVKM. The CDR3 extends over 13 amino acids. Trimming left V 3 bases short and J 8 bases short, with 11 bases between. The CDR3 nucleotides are TGTGCCAGCAGTTTTAAGGGGATATACACCATATATTTT. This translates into CASSFKGIYTIYF.

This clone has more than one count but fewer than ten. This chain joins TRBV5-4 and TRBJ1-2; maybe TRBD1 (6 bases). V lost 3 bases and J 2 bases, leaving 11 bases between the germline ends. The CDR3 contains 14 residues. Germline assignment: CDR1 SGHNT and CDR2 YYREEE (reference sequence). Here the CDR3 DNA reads TGTGCCAGCAGCTATCCGGGGGGCAACTATGGCTACACCTTC. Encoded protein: CASSYPGGNYGYTF.

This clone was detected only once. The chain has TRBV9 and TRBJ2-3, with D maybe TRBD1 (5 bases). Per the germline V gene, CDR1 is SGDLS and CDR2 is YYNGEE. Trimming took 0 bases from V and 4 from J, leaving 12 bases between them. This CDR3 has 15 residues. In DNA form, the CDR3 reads TGTGCCAGCAGCGTAGAAGGGGCATGGTCAGATACGCAGTATTTT. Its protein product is CASSVEGAWSDTQYF. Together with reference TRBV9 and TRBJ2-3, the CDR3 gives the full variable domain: DSGVTQTPKHLITATGQRVTLRCSPRSGDLSVYWYQQSLDQGLQFLIQYYNGEERAKGNILERFSAQQFPDLHSELNLSSLELGDSALYFCASSVEGAWSDTQYFGPGTRLTVL.

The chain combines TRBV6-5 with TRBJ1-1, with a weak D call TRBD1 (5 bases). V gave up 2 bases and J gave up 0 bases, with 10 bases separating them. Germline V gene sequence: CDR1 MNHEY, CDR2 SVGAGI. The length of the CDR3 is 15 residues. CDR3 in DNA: TGTGCCAGCAGTTACGGGTCAGGGTTGAACACTGAAGCTTTCTTT. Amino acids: CASSYGSGLNTEAFF.

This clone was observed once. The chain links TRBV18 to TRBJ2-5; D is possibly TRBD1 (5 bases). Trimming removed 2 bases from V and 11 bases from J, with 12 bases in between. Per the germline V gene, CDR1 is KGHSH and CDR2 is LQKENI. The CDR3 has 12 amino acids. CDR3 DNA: TGTGCCAGCTCACCAATAGGGGAAGAGCAGTACTTC. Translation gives CASSPIGEEQYF.

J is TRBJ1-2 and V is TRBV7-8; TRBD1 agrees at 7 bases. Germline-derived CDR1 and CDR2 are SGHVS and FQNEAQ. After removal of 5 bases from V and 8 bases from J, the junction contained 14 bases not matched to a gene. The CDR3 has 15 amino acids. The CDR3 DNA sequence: TGTGCCAGCAGCCCCTTTGGACAGGTGGGGCGCGGCTACACCTTC. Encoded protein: CASSPFGQVGRGYTF.

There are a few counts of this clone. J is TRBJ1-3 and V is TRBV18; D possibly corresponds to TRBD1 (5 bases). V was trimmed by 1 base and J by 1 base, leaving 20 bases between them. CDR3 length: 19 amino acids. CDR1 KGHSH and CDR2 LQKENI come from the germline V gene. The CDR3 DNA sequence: TGTGCCAGCTCACCACAGCCCCAGGGCCGGCTGGGATCTGGAAACACCATATATTTT. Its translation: CASSPQPQGRLGSGNTIYF. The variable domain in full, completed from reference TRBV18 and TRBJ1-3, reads NAGVMQNPRHLVRRRGQEARLRCSPMKGHSHVYWYRQLPEEGLKFMVYLQKENIIDESGMPKERFSAEFPKEGPSILRIQQVVRGDSAAYFCASSPQPQGRLGSGNTIYFGEGSWLTVV.

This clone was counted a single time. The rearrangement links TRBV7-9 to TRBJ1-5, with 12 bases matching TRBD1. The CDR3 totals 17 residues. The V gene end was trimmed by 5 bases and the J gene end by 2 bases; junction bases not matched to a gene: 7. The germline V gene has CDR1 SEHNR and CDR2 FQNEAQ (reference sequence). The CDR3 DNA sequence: TGTGCCAGCAGCCCCGGGACAGGGGGCCGGGGCAATCAGCCCCAGCATTTT. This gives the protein CASSPGTGGRGNQPQHF.

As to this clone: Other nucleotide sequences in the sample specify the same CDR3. The CDR3 loop is CASGLILAGRGGELFF. The CDR3 region has the DNA TGTGCTAGTGGTTTGATCCTGGCGGGGCGGGGCGGGGAGCTGTTTTTT. The V gene is TRBV12-5, the J gene TRBJ2-2; the D gene is possibly TRBD2 (6 bases). CDR1 and CDR2 from the germline V gene are LGHNT and FRNRAP. V lost 2 bases and J 7 bases, leaving 17 bases between the germline ends. There are 16 residues in the CDR3.

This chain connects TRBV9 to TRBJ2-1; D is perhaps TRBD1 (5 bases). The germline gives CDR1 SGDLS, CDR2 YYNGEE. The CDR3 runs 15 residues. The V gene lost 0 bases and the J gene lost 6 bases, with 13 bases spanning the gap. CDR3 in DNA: TGTGCCAGCAGCGTAGTTGGCCAGGGTGTCAATGAGCAGTTCTTC. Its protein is CASSVVGQGVNEQFF.